The next 29 T cell receptor beta chains were all read from a single sample in a study of blood T cell repertoires in COVID-19. The method was immunoSEQ multiplex PCR; TCRdb's version includes in-frame clones alone and lacks a portion of them. Of 130,000 or so clones listed, roughly 84% are singletons. The sequenced sample was peripheral blood. The receptors derive from a man aged 25 to 45 with COVID-19, enrolled during active disease.

This clone came up once. The genes are TRBV15 and TRBJ1-4; D possibly corresponds to TRBD1 (5 bases). Per germline, CDR1 LNHNV and CDR2 YYDKDF (reference sequence). Trimming pared 0 bases from V and 7 bases from J, leaving 18 bases between. CDR3 length: 17 residues. The CDR3 spells CATSRDSTGGVSEKLFF. CDR3 DNA sequence: TGTGCCACCAGCAGAGATTCTACGGGGGGAGTCAGTGAAAAACTGTTTTTT. Supplemented by reference TRBV15 and TRBJ1-4, the full variable domain reads DAMVIQNPRYQVTQFGKPVTLSCSQTLNHNVMYWYQQKSSQAPKLLFHYYDKDFNNEADTPDNFQSRRPNTSFCFLDIRSPGLGDTAMYLCATSRDSTGGVSEKLFFGSGTQLSVL.

The genes are TRBV3-1 (or the pseudogene TRBV3-2) and TRBJ2-2; 7 bases are shared with TRBD2. V lost 1 base, J lost 1 base, and 6 bases stayed unmatched. The CDR3 totals 17 residues. Germline CDR1 reads LGHDT; CDR2 reads YNNKEL (reference sequence). This CDR3 reads CASSQAKQRGNTGELFF. CDR3 nucleotide sequence: TGTGCCAGCAGCCAAGCAAAGCAGCGGGGGAACACCGGGGAGCTGTTTTTT.

This clone was detected once. The chain combines TRBV30 with TRBJ2-1; 10 positions match TRBD1. The CDR3 totals 13 residues. Germline V lookup: CDR1 GTSNPN, CDR2 SVGIG (reference sequence). V dropped 3 bases and J dropped 12; count of bases not matched to a gene: 8. The CDR3 nucleotides read TGTGCCTGGAGCGCTGTGGACAGGGGGGTGCAGTTCTTC. Protein product: CAWSAVDRGVQFF.

This clone was seen once. The DNA of the CDR3 is TGTGCCAGCAGCCTAACCTTTAACAATGAGCAGTTCTTC. It yields the protein CASSLTFNNEQFF. The chain has TRBV7-2 and TRBJ2-1, with D unresolved. V was pared by 5 bases and J by 5 bases, with 10 bases between. CDR1 and CDR2 (germline): SGHTA, FQGNSA. The length of the CDR3 is 13 residues. Full variable domain (outside the CDR3, taken from reference TRBV7-2 and TRBJ2-1): GAGVSQSPSNKVTEKGKDVELRCDPISGHTALYWYRQSLGQGLEFLIYFQGNSAPDKSGLPSDRFSAERTGGSVSTLTIQRTQQEDSAVYLCASSLTFNNEQFFGPGTRLTVL.

This sequence joins TRBV9 and TRBJ1-2; perhaps TRBD1 as D (5 bases). CDR1 is SGDLS, CDR2 YYNGEE, per germline. Trimming took 4 bases from V and 2 from J, leaving 15 bases between them. This CDR3 region has 15 residues. The CDR3 loop is CASSLKAGLNYGYTF. CDR3 nucleotide sequence: TGTGCCAGCAGCCTAAAAGCAGGGCTCAACTATGGCTACACCTTC.

The gene calls are TRBV15 and TRBJ2-2; D not certain. CDR1 and CDR2 from the germline V gene are LNHNV and YYDKDF (reference sequence). The length of the CDR3 is 15 residues. Trimming cost V 0 bases and J 4 bases, with 9 bases left between them. CDR3 DNA: TGTGCCACCAGCAGAGATTTCCCTACCACCGGGGAGCTGTTTTTT. It is translated as CATSRDFPTTGELFF.

V usage is TRBV6-5 and J usage is TRBJ1-5, with D unclear. Trimming shortened V by 0 bases and J by 1 base, and 7 bases separated the two germline ends. Germline V lookup: CDR1 MNHEY, CDR2 SVGAGI. The CDR3 loop spans 15 amino acids. CDR3 DNA: TGTGCCAGCAGTTACTCGATACAGAGCAATCAGCCCCAGCATTTT. Its protein product is CASSYSIQSNQPQHF.

The chain recombines TRBV11-1 with TRBJ2-3; weak D call: TRBD2 (7 bases). The CDR3 totals 15 residues. Per the germline V gene, CDR1 is SGHAT and CDR2 is FQDESV (reference sequence). Trimming stripped 8 bases from V and 0 bases from J, with 15 bases between. Written as DNA, the CDR3 is TGTGCCAGCCGCTCGGCGGGGGCGAGCACAGATACGCAGTATTTT. It is translated as CASRSAGASTDTQYF.

This sequence joins TRBV11-3 and TRBJ2-1, with 9 bases aligning to TRBD1. CDR3 length equals 15 residues. Per the germline V gene, CDR1 is SGHNT and CDR2 is YENEEA. With V trimmed by 6 bases and J by 8 bases, 11 bases remained unmatched. The CDR3 spells CASSHRDRVPHEQFF. The CDR3 coding sequence is TGTGCCAGCAGTCACCGGGACAGGGTCCCGCATGAGCAGTTCTTC. Based on the CDR3 plus reference TRBV11-3 and TRBJ2-1, the full variable domain is EAGVVQSPRYKIIEKKQPVAFWCNPISGHNTLYWYLQNLGQGPELLIRYENEEAVDDSQLPKDRFSAERLKGVDSTLKIQPAELGDSAVYLCASSHRDRVPHEQFFGPGTRLTVL.

The chain employs TRBV7-8 and TRBJ1-1; the D is unclear. The germline V and J ends were trimmed by 5 bases and 1 base, with 11 bases remaining between them. The CDR3 spans 14 residues. CDR1 SGHVS and CDR2 FQNEAQ come from the germline V gene. Here the CDR3 DNA reads TGTGCCAGCAGCCGAGGAACATCGAACACTGAAGCTTTCTTT. Its protein product is CASSRGTSNTEAFF.

This rearrangement joins TRBV28 to TRBJ1-5; D gene unclear. Germline V gene lookup returns CDR1 MDHEN and CDR2 SYDVKM. Trimming stripped 5 bases from V and 2 bases from J, with 16 bases between. The CDR3 totals 16 residues. The DNA of the CDR3 is TGTGCCAGCAGTGCGTACATTGGCGGTGGCAATCAGCCCCAGCATTTT. Translated: CASSAYIGGGNQPQHF. Drawing the rest from reference TRBV28 and TRBJ1-5, the complete variable domain is DVKVTQSSRYLVKRTGEKVFLECVQDMDHENMFWYRQDPGLGLRLIYFSYDVKMKEKGDIPEGYSVSREKKERFSLILESASTNQTSMYLCASSAYIGGGNQPQHFGDGTRLSIL.

Notes on this clone: Other nucleotide sequences in the sample specify the same CDR3. This chain's CDR3 is CASSLSGDTEAFF. The CDR3 region has the DNA TGTGCCAGCAGCTTAAGCGGGGACACTGAAGCTTTCTTT. The chain employs TRBV7-9 and TRBJ1-1; D gene ambiguous. The CDR3 extends over 13 amino acids. V was shortened by 2 bases and J by 3 bases, with 7 bases between the two germline ends. Germline CDR1 SEHNR, CDR2 FQNEAQ (reference sequence). Full variable domain (rest looked up from reference TRBV7-9 and TRBJ1-1): DTGVSQNPRHKITKRGQNVTFRCDPISEHNRLYWYRQTLGQGPEFLTYFQNEAQLEKSRLLSDRFSAERPKGSFSTLEIQRTEQGDSAMYLCASSLSGDTEAFFGQGTRLTVV.

This clone has only one observation. V and J are TRBV19 and TRBJ2-1; possibly TRBD2 for D (6 bases). CDR3 length equals 14 residues. V lost 5 bases to trimming and J lost 8 bases, with 16 bases between them. CDR1 and CDR2 from the germline V gene are LNHDA and SQIVND (reference sequence). CDR3 DNA sequence: TGTGCCAGTAGTGAGCCTAGTAGGAGGGATGAGCAGTTCTTC. Its translation: CASSEPSRRDEQFF.

J is TRBJ2-5 and V is TRBV9, with TRBD2 matching over 7 bases. The CDR3 has 14 amino acids. Germline V lookup: CDR1 SGDLS, CDR2 YYNGEE. V shed 3 bases and J 4 bases; nucleotides not matched to a gene: 6. The CDR3 here is CASSALTSAETQYF. CDR3 DNA sequence: TGTGCCAGCAGCGCCCTCACTAGCGCAGAGACCCAGTACTTC.

The chain uses TRBV7-2 and TRBJ1-2, with 11 bases aligning to TRBD1. CDR1 is SGHTA and CDR2 is FQGNSA in the germline V gene. CDR3 length: 14 amino acids. Germline trimming cut 5 bases from V and 8 bases from J; bases unmatched to any gene: 7. Here the CDR3 reads CASSLWTGGVGYTF. DNA for the CDR3: TGTGCCAGCAGCCTCTGGACAGGGGGCGTCGGCTACACCTTC.

The rearrangement links TRBV6-2 or TRBV6-3 to TRBJ1-1; D not resolved. V was clipped by 4 bases and J by 5 bases, with 5 bases between them. The CDR3 extends over 11 amino acids. Germline-derived CDR1 and CDR2 are MNHEY and SVGEGT. The CDR3 reads CASSSRTEAFF. CDR3 sequence (DNA): TGTGCCAGCAGTTCCCGGACTGAAGCTTTCTTT.

The chain uses TRBV5-5 and TRBJ2-7; D gene ambiguous. Germline V gene data show CDR1 as SGHKS and CDR2 as YYEKEE (reference sequence). CDR3 size: 12 residues. The germline V and J ends were trimmed by 1 base and 4 bases, with 6 bases remaining between them. The CDR3 loop is CASSLSDYEQYF. DNA for the CDR3: TGTGCCAGCAGCTTGTCAGATTACGAGCAGTACTTC.

This clone has just a few counts. CDR3 loop: CASTQGDEQYF. The CDR3 DNA is TGTGCCAGTACCCAGGGGGACGAGCAGTACTTC. The chain couples TRBV19 to TRBJ2-7, with 7 positions matching TRBD1. With 7 bases clipped from V and 5 bases from J, the junction kept 2 bases outside the gene matches. CDR3 length: 11 amino acids. In germline, CDR1 is LNHDA, CDR2 SQIVND (reference sequence).

The genes are TRBV19 and TRBJ2-2; a possible D gene is TRBD2 (6 bases). Per germline, CDR1 LNHDA and CDR2 SQIVND (reference sequence). V was clipped by 6 bases and J by 4 bases, with 18 bases between them. The CDR3 sequence is 16 residues long. The CDR3 is CASRAPGRGGTGELFF. The CDR3 DNA reads TGTGCCAGTAGGGCTCCGGGACGGGGAGGCACCGGGGAGCTGTTTTTT.

This clone has just one count. The J gene is TRBJ1-2, the V gene TRBV5-5; 7 bases are shared with TRBD1. The length of the CDR3 is 14 residues. Germline V gene data show CDR1 as SGHKS and CDR2 as YYEKEE (reference sequence). Trimming cost V 0 bases and J 6 bases; bases outside gene matches: 5. The CDR3 is CASSLGGGGNGYTF. The CDR3 DNA follows: TGTGCCAGCAGCTTGGGCGGAGGGGGCAATGGCTACACCTTC.

The rearrangement uses TRBV6-6 and TRBJ1-1; no clear D gene. The germline gives CDR1 MNHNY, CDR2 SVGAGI (reference sequence). CDR3 size: 15 residues. V lost 2 bases and J 2 bases, leaving 12 bases between the germline ends. The CDR3 here is CASSYHPGRNTEAFF. The CDR3 coding sequence is TGTGCCAGCAGTTACCATCCGGGGAGAAACACTGAAGCTTTCTTT.

The chain joins TRBV28 to TRBJ2-7; 11 nucleotides align to TRBD2. Germline V CDR1 and CDR2: MDHEN, SYDVKM. This CDR3 contains 16 residues. Germline trimming cut 7 bases from V and 7 bases from J; bases unmatched to any gene: 15. This CDR3 is CASNGGTSGQVWEQYF. The CDR3 DNA is TGTGCCAGCAACGGAGGGACTAGCGGCCAGGTTTGGGAGCAGTACTTC.

The V gene is TRBV5-4, the J gene TRBJ2-7, with TRBD2 as a possible D gene (5 bases). V was pared by 4 bases and J by 3 bases, with 11 bases between. Germline V gene sequence: CDR1 SGHNT, CDR2 YYREEE (reference sequence). The CDR3 has 13 residues. CDR3 amino acids: CASSLNRDYEQYF. CDR3 DNA sequence: TGTGCCAGCAGCCTAAACCGGGACTACGAGCAGTACTTC.

The CDR3 DNA reads as TGTGCCAGCGCCGGGACATTCGGCAATCAGCCCCAGCATTTT. Its protein is CASAGTFGNQPQHF. The chain employs TRBV19 and TRBJ1-5, with D perhaps matching TRBD1 (6 bases). The ends were cut back, 9 bases at V and 2 bases at J, with 14 bases in the middle. There are 14 residues in the CDR3. The germline gives CDR1 LNHDA, CDR2 SQIVND (reference sequence).

This chain connects TRBV3-1 (or the pseudogene TRBV3-2) to TRBJ1-1; no clear D. There are 13 residues in the CDR3. V gave up 0 bases and J gave up 8 bases, with 10 bases separating them. Germline loops: CDR1 LGHDT, CDR2 YNNKEL (reference sequence). Here the CDR3 DNA reads TGTGCCAGCAGCCAAGACCGGGGTCGAGAAGCTTTCTTT. This gives the protein CASSQDRGREAFF.

This clone occurred once. This sample includes further DNA sequences coding for the same CDR3. The chain employs TRBV7-9 and TRBJ2-7, with D perhaps matching TRBD2 (5 bases). V lost 6 bases and J lost 1, with 10 bases in between. This CDR3 has 13 amino acids. CDR1 is SEHNR, CDR2 FQNEAQ, per germline (reference sequence). In DNA form, the CDR3 reads TGTGCCAGCAGTTCGGACTCTTCCTACGAGCAGTACTTC. Residues: CASSSDSSYEQYF.

The rearrangement joins TRBV12-3 or TRBV12-4 to TRBJ1-4; no reliable D call. V lost 4 bases and J lost 8, with 8 bases in between. The CDR3 consists of 12 residues. CDR3 coding DNA: TGTGCCAGCAGTTCTGAAGCGGAAAAACTGTTTTTT. This gives the protein CASSSEAEKLFF.

The J gene is TRBJ2-1, the V gene TRBV4-3; D is unclear. V was trimmed by 0 bases and J by 8 bases, leaving 14 bases between them. CDR1 LGHNA and CDR2 YSLEER come from the germline V gene. The CDR3 length is 15 residues. CDR3 nucleotide sequence: TGCGCCAGCAGCCAAGAGGCAGCCGCAGGCGATGAGCAGTTCTTC. Protein: CASSQEAAAGDEQFF.

CDR3 in DNA: TGTGCCAGCACTTCAAGCGGACCAGGGGGCTACGAGCAGTACTTC. This encodes CASTSSGPGGYEQYF. V and J are TRBV28 and TRBJ2-7, with 7 bases aligning to TRBD1. The V gene end was trimmed by 7 bases and the J gene end by 3 bases; junction bases not matched to a gene: 12. This CDR3 region has 15 residues. Germline CDR1 and CDR2: MDHEN and SYDVKM.